This note documents a single T cell receptor beta chain sequence. Its antigen specificity is not known. Nothing much larger sits one base from this clone, and base qualities are not available. This sample stems from a study of T cell responses to AZD1222 COVID-19 vaccine (dated by TCRdb to the early 2020s). Concerning the study at large: TCR sequencing was performed for roughly 250 trial participants, of whom around 200 were given two doses of AZD1222 and around 26 were given two doses of MenACWY control vaccine. Trial participants were enrolled by age into 18-55, 56-69 and 70-plus year subgroups, with around 140, 26 and 57 TCR-sequenced participants respectively. Points the paper makes about the study in general: The vaccine-associated CD4 TCRs covered the entire spike protein, and the dominant responses fell in regions 160-218 and 743-854. The 56-69-year group was small, and its depth increase did not reach significance, likely because of low power. Reportedly, almost half of the unique spike-specific TCRs recognized epitopes lying outside the regions that are mutated in the B.1.351 and B.1.1.7 variants. Most participants were white British and females outnumbered males, and the authors suggested that clonal diversity may have been underestimated. A significant rise in spike-specific TCR breadth and depth was observed after two AZD1222 doses relative to day 0 and relative to MenACWY recipients. Only a handful of AZD1222 recipients were SARS-CoV-2 seropositive at baseline, limiting conclusions about previously exposed vaccinees. Because no day 14 peak-response samples were available, repertoires were characterized only after the peak T cell response.

Taken from cysteine to phenylalanine, the CDR3 has 15 residues. Just CDR3 DNA is preserved here, 45 bases in frame from base 1. Relative to germline, V is 4 bases shorter and J is 2 bases shorter, with 12 bases between their ends. CDR1 and CDR2 were assigned from the germline V gene (reference sequence) as LNHDA and SQIVND. The CDR3 regions of human TCRbeta chains were analyzed by immunosequencing. Regarding the original processing steps: TCRs in the repertoires were matched against a reference library of SARS-CoV-2-specific TCRs that had been generated with the MIRA antigen-specificity platform. Breadth meant the fraction of unique TCRs that were SARS-CoV-2-associated, whereas depth meant the fraction of total T cells that were SARS-CoV-2-associated. Using the MIRA data, each spike-specific TCR was assigned both to the spike region to which the TCR was reactive and to a CD4 or CD8 class. Log10-transformed breadth and depth values were compared by one-way ANOVA with Sidak's multiple comparisons tests. TCRdb took this table from immuneACCESS and kept in-frame rearrangements with V and J called. Such tables lack part of the clones; where checked against another copy, unresolved V genes explain under half of the gap, and the rest is unexplained. D and trimming were read from the DNA, whereas the V and J calls and clone size are those reported in that table. The sample includes about 130,000 clones, with around 93% observed a single time. The top ten hold approximately 6.5% of the sample.

The time point label, read with the paper, signifies: about 28 days (+/-7) after the second vaccine dose. AZD1222 recipients given second doses at about 4 weeks or at about 12 weeks were pooled, since spike-specific TCR depth and breadth were not found to differ between the two schedules. Vaccinee samples were obtained from the UK trials COV001 and COV002, which included a single-blind randomized controlled phase 2/3 trial of AZD1222 (ChAdOx1 nCoV-19) in healthy adults. For TCRbeta chain sequencing, PBMC samples from trial participants were taken at day 0 and at day 28 after the second dose. This clonotype was sampled from an adult who received the AZD1222 COVID-19 vaccine. The sequences come from peripheral blood, collected 28 days after the second AZD1222 dose. Recombination linked TRBV19 to TRBJ1-5; TRBD1 is a weak D gene call, 6 bases matching. The CDR3 region: CASSTPRTGNQPQHF. The DNA sequence is as follows: TGTGCCAGTAGTACCCCGCGGACAGGCAATCAGCCCCAGCATTTT.